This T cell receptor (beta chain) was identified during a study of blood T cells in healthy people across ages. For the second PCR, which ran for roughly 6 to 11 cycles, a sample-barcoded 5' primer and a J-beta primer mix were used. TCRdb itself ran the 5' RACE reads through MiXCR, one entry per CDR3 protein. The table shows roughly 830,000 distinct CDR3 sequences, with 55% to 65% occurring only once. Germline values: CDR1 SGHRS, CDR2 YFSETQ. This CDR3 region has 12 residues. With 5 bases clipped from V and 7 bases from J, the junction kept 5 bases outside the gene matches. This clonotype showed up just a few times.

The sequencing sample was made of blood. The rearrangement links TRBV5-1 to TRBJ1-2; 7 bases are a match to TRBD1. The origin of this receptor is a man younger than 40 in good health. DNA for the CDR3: TGCGCCAGCAGGGAGACAGGGCCTGGCTACACCTTC. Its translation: CASRETGPGYTF. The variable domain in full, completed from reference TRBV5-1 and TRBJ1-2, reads KAGVTQTPRYLIKTRGQQVTLSCSPISGHRSVSWYQQTPGQGLQFLFEYFSETQRNKGNFPGRFSGRQFSNSRSEMNVSTLELGDSALYLCASRETGPGYTFGSGTRLTVV.